Shown below are 12 T cell receptor beta chains from a single sample sequenced in a study of blood T cell repertoires in COVID-19. Libraries were prepared by immunoSEQ multiplex PCR; TCRdb keeps only in-frame clonotypes and omits some of them. The sample lists about 200,000 clones, roughly 86% occurring once. The sequenced sample consisted of peripheral blood. The receptors shown here come from a man aged 60-69 years with acute or convalescent COVID-19.

The rearrangement joins TRBV24-1 to TRBJ2-5; 11 bases match TRBD1. From germline, CDR1 is KGHDR and CDR2 SFDVKD. J lost 9 bases, V lost 4 bases, and 6 bases had no gene match. CDR3 length equals 14 residues. This CDR3 reads CATSDRDRGGAQYF. Here the CDR3 DNA reads TGTGCCACCAGTGACAGGGACAGGGGGGGGGCCCAGTACTTC.

This rearrangement joins TRBV28 to TRBJ2-3, with 8 bases aligning to TRBD1. The CDR3 covers 15 residues. Trimming removed 7 bases from V and 0 bases from J; junction bases left unmatched: 6. CDR1 and CDR2 (germline): MDHEN, SYDVKM. The CDR3 region has the DNA TGTGCCAGCAACCGGGACAGGACTAGCACAGATACGCAGTATTTT. This codes for CASNRDRTSTDTQYF.

This chain uses TRBV4-3 with TRBJ2-3; D uncertain. The CDR3 extends over 14 amino acids. V dropped 4 bases and J dropped 3 bases, with 11 bases sitting between them. Germline CDR1 and CDR2: LGHNA and YSLEER. The CDR3 region is CASSRAAGTDTQYF. The DNA for the CDR3 is TGCGCCAGCAGCCGCGCGGCCGGTACAGATACGCAGTATTTT.

This sequence joins TRBV4-2 and TRBJ2-2, with TRBD1 matching over 8 bases. The trim removed 0 bases at V and 4 bases at J, leaving 4 bases unmatched. Germline V lookup: CDR1 LGHNA, CDR2 YNFKEQ. The CDR3 spans 16 residues. CDR3 coding DNA: TGTGCCAGCAGCCAAGAACAGGGGGTCGTCACCGGGGAGCTGTTTTTT. Translation: CASSQEQGVVTGELFF.

This chain uses TRBV19 with TRBJ2-1, with TRBD2 matching over 15 bases. V trimming: 7 bases; J trimming: 5 bases; junction bases outside the gene matches: 9. The CDR3 length is 17 residues. Per the germline V gene, CDR1 is LNHDA and CDR2 is SQIVND (reference sequence). In DNA form, the CDR3 reads TGTGCCAGTACCGGACTAGCGGGGGGGCGTGTCAACAATGAGCAGTTCTTC. As protein: CASTGLAGGRVNNEQFF.

The chain joins TRBV11-2 to TRBJ1-4; 9 bases fit TRBD1. CDR3 length equals 15 residues. The V and J ends lost 5 bases and 8 bases, in that order; junction bases with no gene match: 9. Germline V gene sequence: CDR1 SGHAT, CDR2 FQNNGV. Here the CDR3 reads CASSGRGTGLEKLFF. DNA for the CDR3: TGTGCCAGCAGCGGCCGAGGGACAGGGTTGGAAAAACTGTTTTTT.

The chain employs TRBV19 and TRBJ1-5, with TRBD1 as a possible D gene (6 bases). Germline CDR1 reads LNHDA; CDR2 reads SQIVND (reference sequence). CDR3 length: 14 residues. V lost 6 bases to trimming and J lost 7 bases, with 16 bases between them. The CDR3 reads CASRLKQGGQPQHF. The CDR3 DNA sequence: TGTGCCAGTAGACTTAAACAGGGAGGGCAGCCCCAGCATTTT. The variable domain in full, with the rest retrieved from reference TRBV19 and TRBJ1-5, is DGGITQSPKYLFRKEGQNVTLSCEQNLNHDAMYWYRQDPGQGLRLIYYSQIVNDFQKGDIAEGYSVSREKKESFPLTVTSAQKNPTAFYLCASRLKQGGQPQHFGDGTRLSIL.

The rearrangement uses TRBV27 and TRBJ1-1, with TRBD1 as a possible D gene (6 bases). CDR1 and CDR2 (germline): MNHEY, SMNVEV (reference sequence). Trimming shortened V by 6 bases and J by 0 bases, and 14 bases separated the two germline ends. This CDR3 comprises 15 residues. The CDR3 DNA sequence: TGTGCCAGCAGGGGGCAGGGGCGTATGAACACTGAAGCTTTCTTT. This translates into CASRGQGRMNTEAFF.

J is TRBJ2-2 and V is TRBV28; D call uncertain. The CDR3 has 15 amino acids. The V and J ends lost 7 bases and 6 bases respectively, with 18 bases between them. Germline CDR1 is MDHEN and CDR2 is SYDVKM. CDR3 region: CASIPPGPPSGELFF. The CDR3, as DNA: TGTGCCAGCATCCCCCCAGGCCCACCCTCCGGGGAGCTGTTTTTT.

The chain employs TRBV5-4 and TRBJ1-2, with D possibly matching TRBD1 (6 bases). V gave up 2 bases and J gave up 6 bases, with 14 bases separating them. From germline, CDR1 is SGHNT and CDR2 YYREEE (reference sequence). This CDR3 region has 14 residues. Here the CDR3 DNA reads TGTGCCAGCAGCTTATTGCAGGGGCTAGATGGCTACACCTTC. Translation: CASSLLQGLDGYTF.

The chain employs TRBV18 and TRBJ2-7, with TRBD1 as a possible D gene (5 bases). From germline, CDR1 is KGHSH and CDR2 LQKENI. V lost 3 bases and J lost 6, with 18 bases in between. The CDR3 sequence is 15 residues long. The CDR3: CASSPPGLGAGEQYF. The CDR3 DNA reads TGTGCCAGCTCACCTCCCGGGCTTGGGGCTGGCGAGCAGTACTTC.

This clone was recorded once. This rearrangement joins TRBV19 to TRBJ1-4; 10 nucleotides line up with TRBD1. V shed 2 bases, J shed 8 bases, and the junction held 5 bases outside the gene matches. The CDR3 is 15 residues long. The V gene's germline CDR1 is LNHDA and CDR2 SQIVND (reference sequence). This CDR3 is CASSITSTGGEKLFF. The CDR3, as DNA: TGTGCCAGTAGTATAACATCGACAGGGGGCGAAAAACTGTTTTTT.